The 20 T cell receptor beta chains given below trace back to one sample, sequenced in a study of early T cells in non-severe SARS-CoV-2 infection. TCRdb independently ran MiXCR on the 5' RACE reads; one entry per CDR3 protein. The sample contains under 85,000 distinct CDR3 sequences, roughly 12% of which appear only once. Sequencing used whole blood, obtained at baseline. The source of these receptors is an adult who was a healthcare worker with PCR-confirmed SARS-CoV-2 infection or an uninfected control (not recorded which). The donor label of this sample is uncertain.

The chain is built from TRBV30 and TRBJ2-6; 8 positions agree with TRBD1. The CDR3 covers 13 residues. V was pared by 8 bases and J by 2 bases, with 2 bases of the junction left unmatched. Germline V gene data show CDR1 as GTSNPN and CDR2 as SVGIG (reference sequence). The CDR3 DNA is TGTGCCGCGGACAGGGCTGGGGCCAACGTCCTGACTTTC. This codes for CAADRAGANVLTF.

This clonotype was seen many times. The rearrangement joins TRBV7-2 to TRBJ1-3, with TRBD1 as a possible D gene (6 bases). Germline CDR1 SGHTA, CDR2 FQGNSA. The CDR3 extends over 17 amino acids. The V end was cut by 3 bases, the J end by 0 bases, with 15 bases between. CDR3 in DNA: TGTGCCAGCAGCTTGTCTGCCCAGGGGCACTCTGGAAACACCATATATTTT. Amino acids: CASSLSAQGHSGNTIYF.

In this sample, this clonotype turned up a few times. The chain joins TRBV4-1 to TRBJ2-5; TRBD2 aligns across 12 bases. The CDR3 spans 18 residues. Germline assignment: CDR1 MGHRA and CDR2 YSYEKL. The V segment lost 1 base and the J segment 4 bases; nucleotides outside the gene matches: 10. The CDR3 nucleotides read TGCGCCAGCAGCCAAGGGACTAGCGGGACTTCGCCAGGAGAGACCCAGTACTTC. This codes for CASSQGTSGTSPGETQYF.

This clonotype came up a few times. J is TRBJ2-2 and V is TRBV18; D might be TRBD1 (6 bases). Germline CDR1 and CDR2: KGHSH and LQKENI. The V end was cut by 0 bases, the J end by 1 base, with 12 bases between. The CDR3 covers 17 residues. CDR3 sequence: CASSPPPRGKNTGELFF. Written as DNA, the CDR3 is TGTGCCAGCTCACCACCGCCCAGGGGCAAGAACACCGGGGAGCTGTTTTTT.

This clonotype was found a few times. The V and J genes are TRBV10-3 and TRBJ2-3; tentative D call: TRBD2 (5 bases). The CDR3 is 16 amino acids. Looked up from germline, CDR1 is ENHRY and CDR2 is SYGVKD. V was pared by 0 bases and J by 2 bases, with 12 bases between. CDR3 sequence: CAISESGRTYTDTQYF. CDR3 in DNA: TGTGCCATCAGTGAGTCGGGCAGGACTTACACAGATACGCAGTATTTT.

In its sample, this clonotype was seen once. This chain uses TRBV18 with TRBJ2-2, with 9 bases lining up with TRBD2. CDR1 and CDR2 from the germline V gene are KGHSH and LQKENI. The CDR3 loop spans 16 amino acids. Trimming at V came to 6 bases and at J to 2 bases, leaving 7 bases not matched to a gene. CDR3 region: CASSGSGGSNTGELFF. The CDR3 DNA is TGTGCCAGCTCCGGAAGCGGGGGGAGCAACACCGGGGAGCTGTTTTTT. Complete variable domain (other parts from reference TRBV18 and TRBJ2-2): NAGVMQNPRHLVRRRGQEARLRCSPMKGHSHVYWYRQLPEEGLKFMVYLQKENIIDESGMPKERFSAEFPKEGPSILRIQQVVRGDSAAYFCASSGSGGSNTGELFFGEGSRLTVL.

J is TRBJ1-1 and V is TRBV5-4, with unresolved D. V was pared by 4 bases and J by 0 bases, with 4 bases between. In germline, CDR1 is SGHNT, CDR2 YYREEE (reference sequence). CDR3 size: 12 residues. The CDR3 here is CASSEMNTEAFF. CDR3 nucleotides: TGTGCCAGCAGCGAGATGAACACTGAAGCTTTCTTT.

This clonotype has a handful of counts. V is TRBV9 and J is TRBJ2-5, with D perhaps TRBD2 (5 bases). Trimming shortened V by 0 bases and J by 2 bases, and 11 bases separated the two germline ends. Germline-derived CDR1 and CDR2 are SGDLS and YYNGEE. The CDR3 contains 15 residues. The CDR3 is CASSVVGVPQETQYF. CDR3 bases: TGTGCCAGCAGCGTAGTGGGAGTCCCGCAAGAGACCCAGTACTTC.

This chain uses TRBV19 with TRBJ2-6, with D possibly being TRBD1 (5 bases). The CDR3 covers 14 residues. Germline CDR1 LNHDA, CDR2 SQIVND (reference sequence). V was pared by 4 bases and J by 3 bases, with 7 bases between. CDR3 sequence reads: CASSRGSGANVLTF. The CDR3 DNA follows: TGTGCCAGTAGTAGGGGCAGTGGGGCCAACGTCCTGACTTTC.

This clonotype showed up just a few times. The CDR3 nucleotides are TGCAGCGCCGAAGGAGCGGGACAGGGTGAGACCCAGTACTTC. This sequence encodes CSAEGAGQGETQYF. This sequence joins TRBV29-1 and TRBJ2-5; 9 bases map to TRBD1. Germline CDR1 and CDR2: SQVTM and ANQGSEA. CDR3 length: 14 residues. Losses at the gene ends were 7 bases for V and 5 bases for J; bases not matched to a gene: 11.

This clonotype was detected only a few times. The chain couples TRBV4-1 to TRBJ1-6; D remains ambiguous. With 1 base removed from V and 12 bases from J, the gap between germline ends came to 13 bases. CDR3 length: 14 amino acids. Looked up from germline, CDR1 is MGHRA and CDR2 is YSYEKL. This CDR3 reads CASSQGASVGPLHF. The CDR3 DNA sequence: TGCGCCAGCAGCCAAGGAGCCTCGGTTGGACCCCTCCACTTT.

The chain has TRBV6-5 and TRBJ1-1, with unresolved D. This CDR3 has 14 amino acids. Germline V gene sequence: CDR1 MNHEY, CDR2 SVGAGI. V was trimmed by 2 bases and J by 4 bases, leaving 11 bases between them. This chain's CDR3 is CASSYHNRGTEAFF. The DNA for the CDR3 is TGTGCCAGCAGTTACCATAACCGAGGCACTGAAGCTTTCTTT.

The sample holds a few counts of this clonotype. The chain combines TRBV12-3 or TRBV12-4 with TRBJ1-2; unclear D gene. V lost 7 bases and J lost 2, with 17 bases in between. The CDR3 runs to 15 residues. CDR3 in amino acids: CASTLVGSTNYGYTF. The CDR3 DNA is TGTGCCAGCACCTTGGTAGGGAGCACCAACTATGGCTACACCTTC.

The rearrangement links TRBV5-1 to TRBJ2-1; 10 bases agree with TRBD2. This CDR3 comprises 19 residues. V shed 0 bases, J shed 0 bases, and the junction held 9 bases outside the gene matches. Germline V CDR1 and CDR2: SGHRS, YFSETQ. Here the CDR3 reads CASSLGPSGSYGSYNEQFF. As DNA, the CDR3 is TGCGCCAGCAGCTTGGGGCCTAGCGGGAGTTATGGCTCCTACAATGAGCAGTTCTTC.

This clonotype was seen more than once but under ten times. The chain combines TRBV7-2 with TRBJ2-5; possible D gene TRBD2, 6 bases. V dropped 5 bases and J dropped 7 bases, with 11 bases sitting between them. The length of the CDR3 is 12 residues. Germline values: CDR1 SGHTA, CDR2 FQGNSA. The CDR3 is CASSPQGGTQYF. The CDR3 nucleotides are TGTGCCAGCAGCCCGCAGGGAGGGACCCAGTACTTC.

V gene TRBV6-1 combines with J gene TRBJ2-5; D ambiguous. V shed 8 bases and J shed 11 bases, with 27 bases lying between them. This CDR3 has 15 amino acids. Per germline, CDR1 MNHNS and CDR2 SASEGT. CDR3 nucleotides: TGTGCCAGCCCTAAAGGGCAGACCGAAGAGACCCCTCAGTACTTC. It is translated as CASPKGQTEETPQYF.

The sample holds a few counts of this clonotype. The V and J genes are TRBV20-1 and TRBJ1-2, with D perhaps TRBD1 (5 bases). Germline V gene sequence: CDR1 DFQATT, CDR2 SNEGSKA (reference sequence). V lost 0 bases to trimming and J lost 1 base, with 12 bases between them. The CDR3 runs 15 residues. The DNA for the CDR3 is TGCAGTGCTAGAGATCTGAGGGGCCTTAACTATGGCTACACCTTC. This translates into CSARDLRGLNYGYTF.

Only a few counts were recorded for this clonotype. The chain has TRBV18 and TRBJ2-7; 7 bases match TRBD2. The ends lost 6 bases at V and 5 bases at J; junction bases unmatched: 10. Germline CDR1 and CDR2: KGHSH and LQKENI. This CDR3 region has 14 residues. Here the CDR3 reads CASSPGTTAHEQYF. Here the CDR3 DNA reads TGTGCCAGCTCCCCCGGGACTACAGCCCACGAGCAGTACTTC.

The CDR3 is CASSPQQGAKNYGYTF. In DNA, the CDR3 is TGTGCCAGCAGCCCTCAACAGGGGGCGAAGAACTATGGCTACACCTTC. The chain couples TRBV5-5 to TRBJ1-2; 9 bases are a match to TRBD1. Germline CDR1 is SGHKS and CDR2 is YYEKEE (reference sequence). V was pared by 4 bases and J by 2 bases, with 9 bases of the junction left unmatched. This CDR3 comprises 16 residues. The full variable domain, with the rest looked up from reference TRBV5-5 and TRBJ1-2, is DAGVTQSPTHLIKTRGQQVTLRCSPISGHKSVSWYQQVLGQGPQFIFQYYEKEERGRGNFPDRFSARQFPNYSSELNVNALLLGDSALYLCASSPQQGAKNYGYTFGSGTRLTVV.

The chain carries TRBV6-4 and TRBJ2-2; D is perhaps TRBD2 (5 bases). Trimming pared 0 bases from V and 2 bases from J, leaving 10 bases between. Looked up from germline, CDR1 is MRHNA and CDR2 is SNTAGT. The CDR3 has 16 amino acids. CDR3: CASSDSNLANTGELFF. The CDR3 DNA sequence: TGTGCCAGCAGTGACTCGAACCTAGCTAACACCGGGGAGCTGTTTTTT.